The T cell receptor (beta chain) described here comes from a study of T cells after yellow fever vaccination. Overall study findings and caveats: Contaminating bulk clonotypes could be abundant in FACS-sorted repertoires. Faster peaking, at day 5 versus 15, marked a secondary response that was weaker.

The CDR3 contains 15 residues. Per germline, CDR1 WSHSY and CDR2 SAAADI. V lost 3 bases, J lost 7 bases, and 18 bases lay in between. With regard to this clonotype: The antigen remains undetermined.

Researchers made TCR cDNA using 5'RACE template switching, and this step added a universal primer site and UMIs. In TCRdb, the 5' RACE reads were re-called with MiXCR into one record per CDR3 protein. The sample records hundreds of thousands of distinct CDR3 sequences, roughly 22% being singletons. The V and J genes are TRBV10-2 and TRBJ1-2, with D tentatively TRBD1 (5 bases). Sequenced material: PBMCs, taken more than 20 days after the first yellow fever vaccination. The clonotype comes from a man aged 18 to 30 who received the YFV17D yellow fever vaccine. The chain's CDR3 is CASSDFLRTGAGYTF. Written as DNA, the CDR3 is TGCGCCAGCAGTGATTTTTTGAGGACCGGGGCTGGCTACACCTTC.